This T cell receptor beta chain was recovered during a study of CD8 T cells in Susac syndrome. Reverse transcription used about 0.45 to 1 ug RNA and random hexamers. With immunoSEQ multiplex PCR, TCR beta CDR3 was amplified across 54 Vbeta and 13 Jbeta. TCRdb fed the immunoSEQ multiplex PCR reads into MiXCR, producing one record per CDR3 protein. The sample contains 50,000 to 55,000 distinct CDR3 sequences, approximately 95% of which appear only once. This CDR3 is built from 14 residues. In germline, CDR1 is MNHEY, CDR2 SMNVEV (reference sequence). V lost 3 bases, J lost 2 bases, and 10 bases lay in between.

The sequence derives from a human donor with Susac syndrome. This rearrangement joins TRBV27 to TRBJ1-2; D remains ambiguous. Sequencing used CD8+ T cells from PBMCs. Here the CDR3 reads CASSFAQSNYGYTF. CDR3 DNA: TGTGCCAGCAGTTTTGCCCAGTCGAACTATGGCTACACCTTC.